A single sample gave rise to the 6 T cell receptor beta chains below, sequenced in a study of siplizumab effects on memory and regulatory T cells (dated by TCRdb to the late 2010s). Libraries came from the immunoSEQ multiplex PCR assay. TCRdb holds this immuneACCESS table with in-frame rearrangements only. Some clones are missing; in checked studies, unresolved V genes explain under half, and the rest has no known cause. This sample is represented by approximately 100,000 clones; over 90% of them were singletons. Together, the top ten hold about 11% of the sample. The specimen was non-Treg CD4+ T cells sorted from blood. The cell subset or site label, read with the paper, signifies: FACS-sorted unstimulated CD4+ non-regulatory T cells. The receptors were gathered from a human donor in good health.

CDR3 amino acids: CASSPQGDETQYF. The CDR3 bases are TGTGCCAGCAGCCCTCAGGGGGATGAGACCCAGTACTTC. The V gene is TRBV11-3, the J gene TRBJ2-5; 7 bases line up with TRBD1. The CDR3 length is 13 residues. The germline V gene encodes CDR1 SGHNT and CDR2 YENEEA. V trimming: 5 bases; J trimming: 5 bases; junction bases outside the gene matches: 5.

This rearrangement joins TRBV4-1 to TRBJ2-1; D gene unclear. The CDR3 runs 15 residues. Looked up from germline, CDR1 is MGHRA and CDR2 is YSYEKL. The ends were cut back, 1 base at V and 6 bases at J, with 13 bases in the middle. In DNA, the CDR3 is TGCGCCAGCAGCCAAGGGGTAGGGCTCCCCAATGAGCAGTTCTTC. This translates into CASSQGVGLPNEQFF.

The chain links TRBV5-1 to TRBJ1-1; D call uncertain. The germline V gene has CDR1 SGHRS and CDR2 YFSETQ. The CDR3 is 14 residues long. Trimming took 7 bases from V and 0 from J, leaving 13 bases between them. CDR3 nucleotides: TGCGCCAGCGGGGAATGGGGTATGAACACTGAAGCTTTCTTT. Amino acid sequence: CASGEWGMNTEAFF.

The V gene is TRBV19, the J gene TRBJ2-7, with a possible D match to TRBD1 (5 bases). The V gene's germline CDR1 is LNHDA and CDR2 SQIVND (reference sequence). The CDR3 sequence is 15 residues long. V lost 4 bases and J 0 bases, leaving 13 bases between the germline ends. Written as DNA, the CDR3 is TGTGCCAGTAGTAGAAAATACAGGACCTCCTACGAGCAGTACTTC. Translated: CASSRKYRTSYEQYF.

The CDR3 DNA follows: TGTGCCAGCAGTACTGGACAGGTCCGTTACGAGCAGTACTTC. It codes for CASSTGQVRYEQYF. This sequence joins TRBV6-6 and TRBJ2-7; 7 nucleotides agree with TRBD1. This CDR3 has 14 residues. V was clipped by 5 bases and J by 4 bases; unmatched bases: 8. The germline gives CDR1 MNHNY, CDR2 SVGAGI (reference sequence).

The chain couples TRBV6-1 to TRBJ2-3, with D perhaps TRBD2 (5 bases). CDR1 is MNHNS, CDR2 SASEGT, per germline. This CDR3 region has 14 residues. Trimming shortened V by 2 bases and J by 6 bases, and 12 bases separated the two germline ends. The CDR3 here is CASSERRLADTQYF. The DNA for the CDR3 is TGTGCCAGCAGTGAAAGACGCCTAGCTGATACGCAGTATTTT.